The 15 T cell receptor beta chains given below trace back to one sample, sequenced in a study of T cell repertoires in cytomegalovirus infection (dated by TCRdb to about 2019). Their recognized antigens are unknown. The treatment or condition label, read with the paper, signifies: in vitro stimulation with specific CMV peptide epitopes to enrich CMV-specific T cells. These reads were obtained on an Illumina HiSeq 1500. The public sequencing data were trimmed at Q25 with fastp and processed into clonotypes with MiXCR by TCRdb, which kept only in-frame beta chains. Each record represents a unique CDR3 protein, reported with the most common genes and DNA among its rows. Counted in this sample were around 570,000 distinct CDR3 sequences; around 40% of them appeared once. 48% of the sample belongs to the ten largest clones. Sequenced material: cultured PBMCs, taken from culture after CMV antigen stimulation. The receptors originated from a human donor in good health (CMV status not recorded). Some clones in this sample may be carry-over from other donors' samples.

CDR3 in DNA: TGCGCCAGCAGCCAAGGCTGGAGGGAATACAATGAGCAGTTCTTC. Its translation: CASSQGWREYNEQFF. V is TRBV4-3 and J is TRBJ2-1, with a weak D call TRBD2 (6 bases). The CDR3 has 15 residues. V dropped 1 base and J dropped 4 bases, with 11 bases sitting between them. The germline CDR1 and CDR2 sequences are LGHNA and YSLEER.

Here the CDR3 DNA reads TGTGCCAGCAGGGGCGTGAAGGCAGATACGCAGTATTTT. Its translation: CASRGVKADTQYF. The chain recombines TRBV2 with TRBJ2-3, with D unresolved. Germline V gives CDR1 SNHLY, CDR2 FYNNEI. The CDR3 is 13 residues long. Trimming shortened V by 6 bases and J by 4 bases, and 11 bases separated the two germline ends.

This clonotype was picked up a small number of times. CDR3 nucleotides: TGTGCCAGCAGAAGAGGACCAGGGGGCTCGGGAGATACGCAGTATTTT. This sequence encodes CASRRGPGGSGDTQYF. This chain links TRBV2 with TRBJ2-3, with 8 bases lining up with TRBD1. Germline-derived CDR1 and CDR2 are SNHLY and FYNNEI. This CDR3 has 16 amino acids. With 6 bases clipped from V and 5 bases from J, the junction kept 13 bases outside the gene matches.

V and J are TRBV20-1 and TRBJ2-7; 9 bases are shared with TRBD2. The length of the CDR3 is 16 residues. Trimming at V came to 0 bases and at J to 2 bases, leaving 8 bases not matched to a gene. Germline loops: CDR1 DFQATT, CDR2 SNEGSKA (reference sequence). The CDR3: CSARDEVAGVTYEQYF. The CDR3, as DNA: TGCAGTGCTAGAGATGAGGTAGCGGGGGTTACCTACGAGCAGTACTTC.

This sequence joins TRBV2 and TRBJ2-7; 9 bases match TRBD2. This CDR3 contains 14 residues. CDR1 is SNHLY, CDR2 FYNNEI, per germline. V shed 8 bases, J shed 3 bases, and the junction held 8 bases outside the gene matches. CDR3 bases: TGTGCCAGCTTCGGGTTTAGCGGGGGCTACGAGCAGTACTTC. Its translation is CASFGFSGGYEQYF.

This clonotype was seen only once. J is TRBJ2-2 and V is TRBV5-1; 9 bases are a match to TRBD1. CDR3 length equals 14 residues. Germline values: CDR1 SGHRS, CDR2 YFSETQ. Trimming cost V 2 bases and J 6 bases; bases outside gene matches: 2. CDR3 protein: CASSLQGAPGELFF. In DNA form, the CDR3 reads TGCGCCAGCAGCTTACAGGGGGCGCCCGGGGAGCTGTTTTTT.

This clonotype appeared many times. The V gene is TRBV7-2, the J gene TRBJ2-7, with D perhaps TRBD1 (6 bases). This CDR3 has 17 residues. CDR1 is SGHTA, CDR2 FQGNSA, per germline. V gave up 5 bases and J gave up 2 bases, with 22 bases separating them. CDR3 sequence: CASSPQGRRGSTYEQYF. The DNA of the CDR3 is TGTGCCAGCAGCCCCCAGGGGCGGCGAGGAAGCACCTACGAGCAGTACTTC.

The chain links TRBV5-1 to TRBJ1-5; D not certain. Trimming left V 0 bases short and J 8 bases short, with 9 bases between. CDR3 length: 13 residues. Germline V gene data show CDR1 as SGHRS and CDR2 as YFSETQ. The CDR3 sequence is CASSLEEGEPQHF. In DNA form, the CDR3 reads TGCGCCAGCAGCTTGGAGGAGGGCGAGCCCCAGCATTTT.

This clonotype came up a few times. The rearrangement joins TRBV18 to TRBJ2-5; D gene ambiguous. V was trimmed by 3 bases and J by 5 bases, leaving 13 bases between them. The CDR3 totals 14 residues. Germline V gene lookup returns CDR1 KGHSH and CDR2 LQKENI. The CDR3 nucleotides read TGTGCCAGCTCACCCACCGGGTACTTGGAGACCCAGTACTTC. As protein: CASSPTGYLETQYF.

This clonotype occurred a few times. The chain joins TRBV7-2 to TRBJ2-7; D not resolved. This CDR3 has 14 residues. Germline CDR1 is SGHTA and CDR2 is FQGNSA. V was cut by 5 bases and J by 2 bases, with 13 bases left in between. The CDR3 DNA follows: TGTGCCAGCAGCCCCCAGGATGGGCCCTACGAGCAGTACTTC. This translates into CASSPQDGPYEQYF. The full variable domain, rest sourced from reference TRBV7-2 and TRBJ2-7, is GAGVSQSPSNKVTEKGKDVELRCDPISGHTALYWYRQSLGQGLEFLIYFQGNSAPDKSGLPSDRFSAERTGGSVSTLTIQRTQQEDSAVYLCASSPQDGPYEQYFGPGTRLTVT.

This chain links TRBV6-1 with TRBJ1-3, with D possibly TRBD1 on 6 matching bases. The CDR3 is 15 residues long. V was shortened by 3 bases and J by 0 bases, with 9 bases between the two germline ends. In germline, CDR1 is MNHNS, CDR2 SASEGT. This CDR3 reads CASSEGHYSGNTIYF. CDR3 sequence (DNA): TGTGCCAGCAGTGAGGGACATTACTCTGGAAACACCATATATTTT.

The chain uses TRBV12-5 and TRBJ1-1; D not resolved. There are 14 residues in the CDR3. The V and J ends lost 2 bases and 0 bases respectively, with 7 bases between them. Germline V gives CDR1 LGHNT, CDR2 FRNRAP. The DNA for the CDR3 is TGTGCTAGTGGTTTGCTGACACTGAACACTGAAGCTTTCTTT. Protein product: CASGLLTLNTEAFF.

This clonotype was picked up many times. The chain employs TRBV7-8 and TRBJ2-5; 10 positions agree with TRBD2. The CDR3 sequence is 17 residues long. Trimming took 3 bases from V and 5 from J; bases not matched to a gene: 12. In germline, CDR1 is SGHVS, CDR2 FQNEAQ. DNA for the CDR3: TGTGCCAGCAGCTTTTTTGGCGTAGCGGGGGGCGGGGAGACCCAGTACTTC. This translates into CASSFFGVAGGGETQYF. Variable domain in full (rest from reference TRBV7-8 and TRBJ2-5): GAGVSQSPRYKVAKRGQDVALRCDPISGHVSLFWYQQALGQGPEFLTYFQNEAQLDKSGLPSDRFFAERPEGSVSTLKIQRTQQEDSAVYLCASSFFGVAGGGETQYFGPGTRLLVL.

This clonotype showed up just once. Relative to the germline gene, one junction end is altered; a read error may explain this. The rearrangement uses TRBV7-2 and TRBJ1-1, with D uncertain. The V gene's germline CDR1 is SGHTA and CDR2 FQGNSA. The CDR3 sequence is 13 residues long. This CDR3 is CVSSLVLNTEAFF. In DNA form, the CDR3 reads TGTGTCAGCAGCTTAGTCCTGAACACTGAAGCTTTCTTT.

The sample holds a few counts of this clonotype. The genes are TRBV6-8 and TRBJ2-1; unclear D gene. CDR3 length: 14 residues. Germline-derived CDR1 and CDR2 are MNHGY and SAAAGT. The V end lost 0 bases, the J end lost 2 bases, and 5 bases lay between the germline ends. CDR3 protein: CASSYSSTYNEQFF. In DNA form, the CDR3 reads TGTGCCAGCAGTTACTCTAGTACCTACAATGAGCAGTTCTTC.